This TCR beta chain was found in a study of control samples from healthy donors and cancer patients. Method: immunoSEQ multiplex PCR; TCRdb's copy keeps in-frame clones and lacks some. The sample comprises about 120,000 clones, around 92% of which are singletons, and around 0.52% rests with the top ten. Germline V gene lookup returns CDR1 SGDLS and CDR2 YYNGEE. The CDR3 sequence is 13 residues long. The V end lost 0 bases, the J end lost 5 bases, and 8 bases lay between the germline ends. Material: PBMCs. The rearrangement uses TRBV9 and TRBJ2-5, with D perhaps TRBD2 (6 bases). The receptor's source is a man aged 80 or over with head and neck cancer. DNA for the CDR3: TGTGCCAGCAGCGTAGCAGGAGGGGAGACCCAGTACTTC. Protein product: CASSVAGGETQYF.